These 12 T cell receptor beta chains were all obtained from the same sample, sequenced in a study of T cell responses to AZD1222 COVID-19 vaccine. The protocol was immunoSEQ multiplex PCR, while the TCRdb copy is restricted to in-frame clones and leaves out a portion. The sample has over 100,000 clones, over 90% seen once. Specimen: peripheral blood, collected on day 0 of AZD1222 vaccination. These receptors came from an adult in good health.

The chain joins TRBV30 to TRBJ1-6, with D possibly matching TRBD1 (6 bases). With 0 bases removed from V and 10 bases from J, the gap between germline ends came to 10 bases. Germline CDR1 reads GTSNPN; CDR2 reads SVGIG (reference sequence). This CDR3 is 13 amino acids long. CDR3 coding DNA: TGTGCCTGGAGTGTATCTGGACAGTCACCCCTCCACTTT. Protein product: CAWSVSGQSPLHF.

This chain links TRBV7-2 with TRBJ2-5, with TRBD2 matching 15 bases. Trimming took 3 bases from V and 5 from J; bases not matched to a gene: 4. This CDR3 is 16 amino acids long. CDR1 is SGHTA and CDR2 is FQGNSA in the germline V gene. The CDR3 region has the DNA TGTGCCAGCAGCTTCCCAGGACTAGCGGGAGGGGAGACCCAGTACTTC. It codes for CASSFPGLAGGETQYF.

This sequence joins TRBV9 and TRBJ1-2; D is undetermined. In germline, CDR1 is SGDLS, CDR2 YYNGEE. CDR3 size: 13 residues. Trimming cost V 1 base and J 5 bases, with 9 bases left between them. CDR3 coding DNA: TGTGCCAGCAGCGTAACCGTGAGTTATGGCTACACCTTC. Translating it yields CASSVTVSYGYTF.

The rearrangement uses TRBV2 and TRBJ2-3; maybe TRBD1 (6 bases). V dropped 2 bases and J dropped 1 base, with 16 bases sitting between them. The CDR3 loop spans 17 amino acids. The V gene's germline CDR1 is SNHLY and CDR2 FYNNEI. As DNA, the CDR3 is TGTGCCAGCAGTGAAAACGGGCCAGGGGTCCGCACAGATACGCAGTATTTT. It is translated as CASSENGPGVRTDTQYF.

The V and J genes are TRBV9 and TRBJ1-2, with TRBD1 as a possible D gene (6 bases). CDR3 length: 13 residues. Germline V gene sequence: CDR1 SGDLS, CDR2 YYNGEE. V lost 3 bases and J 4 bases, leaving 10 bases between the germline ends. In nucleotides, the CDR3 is TGTGCCAGCAGCGACGGGGGGCTCTATGGCTACACCTTC. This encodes CASSDGGLYGYTF.

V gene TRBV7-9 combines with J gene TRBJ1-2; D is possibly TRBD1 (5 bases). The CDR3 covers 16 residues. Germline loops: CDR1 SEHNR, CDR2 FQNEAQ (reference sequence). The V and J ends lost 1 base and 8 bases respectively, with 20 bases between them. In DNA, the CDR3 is TGTGCCAGCAGCTTAGTGCCATCGGAGCTGGGGGAAGGCTACACCTTC. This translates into CASSLVPSELGEGYTF.

The CDR3 nucleotides are TGTGCCAGCAAACCAACCGGGACTAGCGGGATCTACGAGCAGTACTTC. It specifies CASKPTGTSGIYEQYF. The chain links TRBV27 to TRBJ2-7; 13 positions agree with TRBD2. CDR1 and CDR2 (germline): MNHEY, SMNVEV (reference sequence). Unmatched junction bases numbered 9, after V lost 7 bases and J lost 3 bases. CDR3 length: 16 residues.

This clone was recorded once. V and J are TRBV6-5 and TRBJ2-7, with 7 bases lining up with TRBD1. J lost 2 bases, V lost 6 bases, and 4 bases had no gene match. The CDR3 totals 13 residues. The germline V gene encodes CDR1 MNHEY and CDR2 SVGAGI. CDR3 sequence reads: CASRGQNAYEQYF. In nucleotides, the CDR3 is TGTGCCAGCAGGGGACAGAATGCCTACGAGCAGTACTTC.

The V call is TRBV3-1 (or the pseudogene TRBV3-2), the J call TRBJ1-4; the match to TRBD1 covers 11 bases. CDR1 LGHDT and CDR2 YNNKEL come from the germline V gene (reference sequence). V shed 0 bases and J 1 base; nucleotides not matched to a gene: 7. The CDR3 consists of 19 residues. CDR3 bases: TGTGCCAGCAGCCAAGATTTTCGGGACAGGGGGGAAACTAATGAAAAACTGTTTTTT. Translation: CASSQDFRDRGETNEKLFF.

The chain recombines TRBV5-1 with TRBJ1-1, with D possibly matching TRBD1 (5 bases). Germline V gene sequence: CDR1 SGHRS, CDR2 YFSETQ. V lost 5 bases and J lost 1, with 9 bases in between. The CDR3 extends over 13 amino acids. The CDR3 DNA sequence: TGCGCCAGCAGAACAGGTTCGAACACTGAAGCTTTCTTT. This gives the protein CASRTGSNTEAFF.

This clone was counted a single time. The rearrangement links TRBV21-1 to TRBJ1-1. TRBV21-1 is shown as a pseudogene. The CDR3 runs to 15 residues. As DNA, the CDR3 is TGTGCCAGCAGCAAAGTGCCGCGGGGGCGGACTGAAGCTTTCTTT. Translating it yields CASSKVPRGRTEAFF.

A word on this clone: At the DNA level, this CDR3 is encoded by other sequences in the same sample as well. The CDR3 bases are TGTGCCAGCAGCTTGGGTGGGACAGATACGCAGTATTTT. Encoded protein: CASSLGGTDTQYF. This chain links TRBV5-4 with TRBJ2-3; D is unclear. Trimming pared 0 bases from V and 3 bases from J, leaving 5 bases between. CDR3 length equals 13 residues. CDR1 is SGHNT and CDR2 is YYREEE in the germline V gene (reference sequence).